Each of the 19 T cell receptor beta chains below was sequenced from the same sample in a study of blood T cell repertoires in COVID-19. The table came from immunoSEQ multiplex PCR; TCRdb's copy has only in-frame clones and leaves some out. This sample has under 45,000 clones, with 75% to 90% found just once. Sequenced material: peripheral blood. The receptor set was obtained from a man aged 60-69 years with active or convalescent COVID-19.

CDR3 amino acids: CASSYGTGGNSPLHF. The CDR3 DNA is TGTGCCAGCAGCTACGGAACAGGGGGGAATTCACCCCTCCACTTT. This rearrangement joins TRBV6-6 to TRBJ1-6; 8 nucleotides line up with TRBD1. The ends lost 6 bases at V and 7 bases at J; junction bases unmatched: 8. Germline-derived CDR1 and CDR2 are MNHNY and SVGAGI (reference sequence). The length of the CDR3 is 15 residues.

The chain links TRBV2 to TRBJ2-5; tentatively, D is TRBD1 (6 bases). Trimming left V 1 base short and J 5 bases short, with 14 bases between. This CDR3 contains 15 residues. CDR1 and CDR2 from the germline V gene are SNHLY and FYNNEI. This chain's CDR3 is CASSEDYRVRETQYF. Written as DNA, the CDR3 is TGTGCCAGCAGTGAAGATTACAGGGTTCGGGAGACCCAGTACTTC. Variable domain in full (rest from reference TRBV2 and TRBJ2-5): EPEVTQTPSHQVTQMGQEVILRCVPISNHLYFYWYRQILGQKVEFLVSFYNNEISEKSEIFDDQFSVERPDGSNFTLKIRSTKLEDSAMYFCASSEDYRVRETQYFGPGTRLLVL.

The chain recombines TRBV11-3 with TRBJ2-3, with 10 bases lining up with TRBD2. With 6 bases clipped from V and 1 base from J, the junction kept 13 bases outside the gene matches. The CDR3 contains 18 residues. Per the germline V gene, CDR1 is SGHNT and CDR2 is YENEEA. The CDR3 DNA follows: TGTGCCAGCAGACAATCACTAGCGGGATGGTGGGGCACAGATACGCAGTATTTT. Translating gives CASRQSLAGWWGTDTQYF.

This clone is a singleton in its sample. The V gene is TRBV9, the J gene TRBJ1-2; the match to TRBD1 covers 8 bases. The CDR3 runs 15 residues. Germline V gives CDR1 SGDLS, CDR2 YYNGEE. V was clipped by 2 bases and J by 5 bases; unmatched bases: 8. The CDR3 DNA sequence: TGTGCCAGCAGCGTTGGGGACAGGCTGATATATGGCTACACCTTC. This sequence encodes CASSVGDRLIYGYTF.

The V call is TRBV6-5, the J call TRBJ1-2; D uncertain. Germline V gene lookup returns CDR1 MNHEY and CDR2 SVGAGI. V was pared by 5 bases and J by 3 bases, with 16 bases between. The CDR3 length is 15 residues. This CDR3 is CASSHASAGYYGYTF. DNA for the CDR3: TGTGCCAGCAGTCACGCCTCGGCGGGCTACTATGGCTACACCTTC.

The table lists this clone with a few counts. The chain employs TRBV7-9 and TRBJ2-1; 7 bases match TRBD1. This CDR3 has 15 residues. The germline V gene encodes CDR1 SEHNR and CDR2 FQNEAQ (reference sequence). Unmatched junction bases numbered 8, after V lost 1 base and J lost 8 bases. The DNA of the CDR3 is TGTGCCAGCAGCTTAGGAACTCAAGGGGGCTATGAGCAGTTCTTC. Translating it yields CASSLGTQGGYEQFF.

The DNA of the CDR3 is TGTGCCAGCAGCCCGCCCGACATCTTCACTGAAGCTTTCTTT. Amino acids: CASSPPDIFTEAFF. The J gene is TRBJ1-1, the V gene TRBV28; D unclear. CDR3 length: 14 amino acids. Germline V gene sequence: CDR1 MDHEN, CDR2 SYDVKM. V was shortened by 6 bases and J by 4 bases, with 15 bases between the two germline ends.

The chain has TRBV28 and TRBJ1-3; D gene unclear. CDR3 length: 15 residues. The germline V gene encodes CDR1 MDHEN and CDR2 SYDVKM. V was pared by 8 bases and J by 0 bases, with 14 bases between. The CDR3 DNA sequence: TGTGCCAGCGCGCTTGGGAGGACCTCTGGAAACACCATATATTTT. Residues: CASALGRTSGNTIYF.

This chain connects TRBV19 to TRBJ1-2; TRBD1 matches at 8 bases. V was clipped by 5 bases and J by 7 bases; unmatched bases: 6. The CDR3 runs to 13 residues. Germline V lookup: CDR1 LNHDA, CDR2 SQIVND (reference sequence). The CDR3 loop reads CASSESGGGGYTF. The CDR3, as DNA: TGTGCCAGTAGTGAATCAGGGGGCGGTGGCTACACCTTC.

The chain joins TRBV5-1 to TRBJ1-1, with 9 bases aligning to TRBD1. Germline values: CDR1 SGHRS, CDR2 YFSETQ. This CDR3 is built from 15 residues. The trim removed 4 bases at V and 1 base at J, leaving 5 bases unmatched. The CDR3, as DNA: TGCGCCAGCAGCGCCCGGACAGGGGAGAACACTGAAGCTTTCTTT. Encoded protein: CASSARTGENTEAFF.

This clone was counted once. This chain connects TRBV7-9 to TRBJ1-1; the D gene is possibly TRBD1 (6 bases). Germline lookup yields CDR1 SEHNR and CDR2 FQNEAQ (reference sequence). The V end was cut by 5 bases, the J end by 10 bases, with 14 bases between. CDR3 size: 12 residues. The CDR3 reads CASSIKQGAAFF. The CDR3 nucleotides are TGTGCCAGCAGCATCAAACAGGGCGCAGCTTTCTTT.

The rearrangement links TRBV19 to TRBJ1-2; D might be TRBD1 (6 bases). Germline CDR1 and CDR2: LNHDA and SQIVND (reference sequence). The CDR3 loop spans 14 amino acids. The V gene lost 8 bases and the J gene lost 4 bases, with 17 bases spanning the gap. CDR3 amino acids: CASDGGGAFYGYTF. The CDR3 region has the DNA TGTGCCAGTGACGGCGGGGGGGCGTTCTATGGCTACACCTTC.

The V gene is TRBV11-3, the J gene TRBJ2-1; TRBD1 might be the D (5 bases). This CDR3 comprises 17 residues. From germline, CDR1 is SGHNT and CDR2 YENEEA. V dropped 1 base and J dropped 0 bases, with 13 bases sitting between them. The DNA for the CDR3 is TGTGCCAGCAGCTTAGGCCCCGGACAAAGCTCCTACAATGAGCAGTTCTTC. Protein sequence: CASSLGPGQSSYNEQFF.

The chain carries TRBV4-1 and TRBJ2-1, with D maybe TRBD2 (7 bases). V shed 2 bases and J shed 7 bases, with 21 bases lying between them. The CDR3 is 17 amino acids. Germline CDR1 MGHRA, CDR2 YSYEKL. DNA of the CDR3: TGCGCCAGCAGCCAAAGGAGCGGGACATCAGGGATAAATGAGCAGTTCTTC. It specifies CASSQRSGTSGINEQFF.

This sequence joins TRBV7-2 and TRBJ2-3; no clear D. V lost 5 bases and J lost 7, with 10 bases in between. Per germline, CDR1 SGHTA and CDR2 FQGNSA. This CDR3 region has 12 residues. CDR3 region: CASSAPVNTQYF. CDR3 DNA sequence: TGTGCCAGCAGCGCCCCGGTCAATACGCAGTATTTT.

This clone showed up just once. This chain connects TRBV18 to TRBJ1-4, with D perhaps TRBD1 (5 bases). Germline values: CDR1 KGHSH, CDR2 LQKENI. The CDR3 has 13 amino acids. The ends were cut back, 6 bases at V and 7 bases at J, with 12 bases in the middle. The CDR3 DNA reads TGTGCCAGCTCCGGGGGATTTGGTGAAAAACTGTTTTTT. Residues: CASSGGFGEKLFF.

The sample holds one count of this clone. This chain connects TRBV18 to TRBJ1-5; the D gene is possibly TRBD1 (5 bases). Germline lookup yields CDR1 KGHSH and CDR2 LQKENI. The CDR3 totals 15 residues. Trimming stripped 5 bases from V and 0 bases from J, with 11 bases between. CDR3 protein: CASSGARDSNQPQHF. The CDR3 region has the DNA TGTGCCAGCTCAGGGGCCAGAGATAGCAATCAGCCCCAGCATTTT.

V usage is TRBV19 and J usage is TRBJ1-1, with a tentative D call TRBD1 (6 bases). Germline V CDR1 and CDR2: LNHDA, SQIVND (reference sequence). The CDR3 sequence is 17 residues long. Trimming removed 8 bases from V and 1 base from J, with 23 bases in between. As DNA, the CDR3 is TGTGCCAGTGGGACCCTTTCGACAGGTCGTGGGAACACTGAAGCTTTCTTT. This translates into CASGTLSTGRGNTEAFF.

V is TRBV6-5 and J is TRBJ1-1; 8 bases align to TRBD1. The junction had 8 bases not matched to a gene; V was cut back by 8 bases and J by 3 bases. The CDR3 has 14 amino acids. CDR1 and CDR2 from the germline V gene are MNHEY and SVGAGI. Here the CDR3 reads CASARTGKDTEAFF. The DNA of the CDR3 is TGTGCCAGCGCCCGGACAGGGAAGGACACTGAAGCTTTCTTT.